This is a list of T cell receptor beta chains from one sample in a study of blood T cell repertoires in COVID-19. TCRdb's table, derived via immunoSEQ multiplex PCR, lists solely in-frame clones and lacks some. Of some 320,000 clones in the sample, more than 70% were seen once. Material: peripheral blood. These receptors originate from a woman in her 50s who had recovered from COVID-19. Both conserved end residues are part of each CDR3. D genes are given only for firm matches. Rows give clone size only sometimes, using once, few, many, or a class for an expanded clone.

j_gene,d_gene,abundance,v_gene,CDR3aa,CDR3nt
TRBJ2-1,NA,NA,TRBV12-3/TRBV12-4,CASATDSNEQFF,TGTGCCAGCGCGACGGACAGCAATGAGCAGTTCTTC
TRBJ2-7,TRBD1,NA,TRBV6-4,CASGARVGTGLPYEQYF,TGTGCCAGCGGGGCCCGTGTTGGGACAGGATTACCCTACGAGCAGTACTTC
TRBJ1-5,NA,once,TRBV28,CASHRDSNQPQHF,TGTGCCAGCCACAGGGATAGCAATCAGCCCCAGCATTTT
TRBJ1-5,NA,NA,TRBV30,CAWSVGQKYQPQHF,TGTGCCTGGAGTGTCGGACAGAAATATCAGCCCCAGCATTTT
TRBJ1-5,TRBD1,NA,TRBV19,CASSWTGGRDQPQHF,TGTGCCAGTAGTTGGACAGGGGGCAGGGATCAGCCCCAGCATTTT
TRBJ1-2,TRBD1,NA,TRBV19,CASYRGNYGYTF,TGTGCCAGCTACAGGGGTAACTATGGCTACACCTTC
TRBJ2-5,TRBD2,NA,TRBV15,CATSSVGRQETQYF,TGTGCCACCAGCAGTGTCGGGAGGCAAGAGACCCAGTACTTC
TRBJ1-1,TRBD1,NA,TRBV10-3,CAISAGDRNMNTEAFF,TGTGCCATCAGTGCGGGGGACAGAAACATGAACACTGAAGCTTTCTTT
TRBJ2-3,NA,few,TRBV7-2,CASSFNFPTDTQYF,TGTGCCAGCAGCTTCAACTTCCCCACAGATACGCAGTATTTT
TRBJ2-4,TRBD2,NA,TRBV6-5,CASRAGGLKNIQYF,TGTGCCAGCAGGGCGGGAGGGCTCAAAAACATTCAGTACTTC
TRBJ2-5,NA,NA,TRBV28,CASKGGARETQYF,TGTGCCAGCAAAGGAGGGGCTAGAGAGACCCAGTACTTC
TRBJ2-7,NA,NA,TRBV14,CASSRGRPYEQYF,TGTGCCAGCAGCCGAGGGAGACCCTACGAGCAGTACTTC
TRBJ1-2,NA,NA,TRBV27,CASSLRQQYGYTF,TGTGCCAGCAGTTTAAGACAGCAATATGGCTACACCTTC
TRBJ2-1,NA,NA,TRBV15,CATSGTTGTEANEQFF,TGTGCCACCAGCGGGACGACAGGGACTGAGGCTAATGAGCAGTTCTTC
TRBJ2-7,NA,NA,TRBV29-1,CSAGQSEQYF,TGCAGCGCCGGACAATCCGAGCAGTACTTC
TRBJ2-5,TRBD2,NA,TRBV6-2/TRBV6-3,CASSPRTSGGQETQYF,TGTGCCAGCAGTCCCAGGACTAGCGGGGGCCAAGAGACCCAGTACTTC
TRBJ1-2,NA,NA,TRBV15,CATSEITGLDGYTF,TGTGCCACCAGCGAAATAACAGGGTTAGATGGCTACACCTTC
TRBJ1-6,NA,NA,TRBV19,CASGRGAYAPLHF,TGTGCCAGTGGCCGGGGGGCCTACGCACCCCTCCACTTT
TRBJ2-1,NA,NA,TRBV5-4,CASSFPSGHNEQFF,TGTGCCAGCAGCTTCCCGAGTGGGCACAATGAGCAGTTCTTC
TRBJ1-2,TRBD1,NA,TRBV7-8,CASSTGQGGNYGYTF,TGTGCCAGCAGCACGGGACAGGGAGGGAACTATGGCTACACCTTC
TRBJ1-6,NA,few,TRBV4-1,CASSQVGGAGSPLHF,TGCGCCAGCAGCCAAGTTGGGGGCGCGGGCTCACCCCTCCACTTT
TRBJ1-3,NA,NA,TRBV5-5,CASSRGAGRNTIYF,TGTGCCAGCAGCCGTGGGGCAGGCCGAAACACCATATATTTT
TRBJ1-2,TRBD1,NA,TRBV19,CASTPPLSGQANYGYTF,TGTGCCAGTACCCCACCTTTGTCGGGACAGGCAAACTATGGCTACACCTTC
TRBJ2-7,NA,few,TRBV3-1/TRBV3-2,CASSHLVYEQYF,TGTGCCAGCAGCCACCTAGTCTACGAGCAGTACTTC